The 8 T cell receptor beta chains listed next were all sequenced from one sample in a study of blood T cells in healthy people across ages. Combining a sample-barcoded 5' primer with a J-beta primer mix, a second PCR ran for 7 to 11 cycles. Each CDR3 protein is one row after TCRdb ran MiXCR on the 5' RACE reads. The sample has around 1,000,000 distinct CDR3 sequences, roughly a quarter seen once. The sample was also linked to a second study, of T cells of mothers and their children.

The specimen sequenced was blood. These receptors all stem from a girl aged 2 to 10 in good health.

The CDR3 reads CASSRSTAYNEQFF. In nucleotides, the CDR3 is TGCGCCAGCAGCCGAAGTACAGCGTACAATGAGCAGTTCTTC. V gene TRBV4-3 combines with J gene TRBJ2-5, with D unresolved. Near its end, the DNA agrees better with TRBJ2-1, so the J call may be wrong. CDR1 and CDR2 (germline): LGHNA, YSLEER. The CDR3 runs to 14 residues.

The V and J genes are TRBV10-3 and TRBJ2-5; D unresolved. The J call may not be correct, given that the DNA end is closer to TRBJ2-7. The CDR3 has 14 amino acids. Germline CDR1 ENHRY, CDR2 SYGVKD. Here the CDR3 reads CAISETALSYEQYF. As DNA, the CDR3 is TGTGCCATCAGTGAGACAGCCCTATCCTACGAGCAGTACTTC.

This sequence joins TRBV20-1 and TRBJ2-5; D may correspond to TRBD1 or TRBD2 (5 bases each). Trimming took off 6 bases at V and 11 bases at J, with 16 bases between the two ends. Germline CDR1 and CDR2: DFQATT and SNEGSKA (reference sequence). This CDR3 region has 11 residues. CDR3 in DNA: TGCAGTGCCCAGGGTTTTTGGGAGCAGTACTTC. Translation gives CSAQGFWEQYF.

Only a few counts were recorded for this clonotype. This chain links TRBV25-1 with TRBJ1-1, with unresolved D. This CDR3 region has 12 residues. V lost 6 bases, J lost 4 bases, and 9 bases lay in between. Germline-derived CDR1 and CDR2 are MGHDK and SYGVNS. The CDR3 is CASRSVFTEAFF. In nucleotides, the CDR3 is TGTGCCAGCAGGTCTGTTTTCACTGAAGCTTTCTTT.

The chain recombines TRBV2 with TRBJ2-7, with D possibly matching TRBD1 (5 bases). Germline assignment: CDR1 SNHLY and CDR2 FYNNEI. This CDR3 has 11 residues. V was clipped by 3 bases and J by 12 bases, with 12 bases between them. CDR3: CASSDNGQGYF. The CDR3 DNA follows: TGTGCCAGCAGTGATAACGGGCAGGGGTACTTC.

This clonotype came up a few times. The rearrangement links TRBV20-1 to TRBJ2-1; 10 bases are shared with TRBD2. The CDR3 is made up of 14 amino acids. The V segment lost 2 bases and the J segment 8 bases; nucleotides outside the gene matches: 6. Germline V gene lookup returns CDR1 DFQATT and CDR2 SNEGSKA (reference sequence). The CDR3 region is CSARRLAGGDEQFF. The CDR3 DNA sequence: TGCAGTGCTAGAAGACTAGCGGGTGGGGATGAGCAGTTCTTC.

The chain couples TRBV29-1 to TRBJ2-2; possibly TRBD2 for D (6 bases). CDR3 length: 12 amino acids. Trimming removed 7 bases at V and 4 bases at J, with 10 bases between. From germline, CDR1 is SQVTM and CDR2 ANQGSEA. CDR3: CSGAGTTGELFF. The CDR3 bases are TGCAGCGGTGCGGGAACCACCGGGGAGCTGTTTTTT.

The CDR3 is CASSQEVSRGYTF. The CDR3 DNA is TGTGCCAGCAGCCAAGAGGTCTCCCGCGGCTACACCTTC. The chain uses TRBV3-1 and TRBJ1-2, with unresolved D. CDR3 length equals 13 residues. Germline CDR1 and CDR2: LGHDT and YNNKEL (reference sequence). V was shortened by 0 bases and J by 8 bases, with 10 bases between the two germline ends.